This paragraph covers one TCR beta chain sequence. Its antigen remains unknown. Sample barcodes and UMIs were carried by the TCR alpha and TCR beta cDNA libraries that 5'RACE generated with constant-segment primers. TCRdb reprocessed the 5' RACE reads via MiXCR and lists one record per CDR3 protein. Of 49,000 or so distinct CDR3 sequences listed, approximately 6.6% are singletons. These data come from a study of T-cell memory formation after mild COVID-19. Whole-study findings and limits: Cross-reactive memory seemingly joined, as some responding clones were found in pre-infection memory. Largely, contracting CD4+ clones fell within CM and EM, and contracting CD8+ clones within EMRA. In second-wave clones peaking day 37, SARS-CoV-2 specificity remained unconfirmed.

There are 12 residues in the CDR3. CDR1 is MDHEN and CDR2 is SYDVKM in the germline V gene. With 7 bases removed from V and 4 bases from J, the gap between germline ends came to 10 bases. Sequenced: PBMCs or a T cell subset sorted from them (not recorded which). This chain connects TRBV28 to TRBJ2-5; possibly TRBD1 or TRBD2 for D (5 bases each). The clonotype comes from a young man who had mild COVID-19 (a few samples of this study predate the infection). Cell type and time point are not known. The CDR3 loop is CASIDGGETQYF. The DNA for the CDR3 is TGTGCCAGCATTGATGGGGGAGAGACCCAGTACTTC.